Following are 3 T cell receptor beta chains from one sample sequenced in a study of vaccination effects on CD4 cells after COVID-19. Data came from immunoSEQ multiplex PCR; TCRdb stores just in-frame clones and leaves some out. The sample has tens of thousands of clones; around 70% are singletons. Upon completion of roughly ten days in culture, CD4+ T cells were isolated. Either the mRNA-1273 or the BNT162b2 vaccine was given to participants as two doses. The antigens for these receptors are not known. The starting material was CD4+ T cells from PBMCs cultured without peptide, obtained after COVID-19 vaccination. Source of these receptors: a human donor who received a COVID-19 vaccine.

This clone has just a few counts. J is TRBJ1-3 and V is TRBV19; no clear D. The CDR3 is 16 residues long. The V end was cut by 1 base, the J end by 0 bases, with 10 bases between. Germline values: CDR1 LNHDA, CDR2 SQIVND (reference sequence). CDR3 DNA: TGTGCCAGTAGTATAGCAAGACGGAGCTCTGGAAACACCATATATTTT. This translates into CASSIARRSSGNTIYF.

The rearrangement uses TRBV5-5 and TRBJ1-2; D is undetermined. V was pared by 2 bases and J by 0 bases, with 5 bases between. This CDR3 is built from 13 residues. Germline V CDR1 and CDR2: SGHKS, YYEKEE (reference sequence). The CDR3 loop reads CASSFGSNYGYTF. CDR3 DNA: TGTGCCAGCAGCTTCGGTTCTAACTATGGCTACACCTTC.

The CDR3 DNA reads as TGCAGCGTTCCTCAGGGGGCTGGTGAGACCCAGTACTTC. Encoded protein: CSVPQGAGETQYF. The genes are TRBV29-1 and TRBJ2-5; 8 bases line up with TRBD1. The ends lost 5 bases at V and 5 bases at J; junction bases unmatched: 7. The CDR3 has 13 residues. From germline, CDR1 is SQVTM and CDR2 ANQGSEA.